The 3 T cell receptor beta chains below come from one sample, sequenced in a study of cytomegalovirus exposure and HLA in healthy donors. Profiling relied on immunoSEQ multiplex PCR, and the TCRdb table lists in-frame clones only, not all of them. The sample has about 110,000 clones; approximately 89% are singletons. Material for sequencing was PBMCs. All receptors come from a woman aged 18-30 years in good health and CMV-seronegative.

The DNA of the CDR3 is TGCGCCAGCAGCTTGACCGGACTATCCTACGAGCAGTACTTC. Its translation is CASSLTGLSYEQYF. The V and J genes are TRBV5-1 and TRBJ2-7; D might be TRBD2 (6 bases). The V end was cut by 1 base, the J end by 1 base, with 9 bases between. From germline, CDR1 is SGHRS and CDR2 YFSETQ. CDR3 length: 14 amino acids.

In its sample, this clone was seen a few times. The chain combines TRBV5-4 with TRBJ2-7, with D perhaps TRBD2 (5 bases). Germline V gives CDR1 SGHNT, CDR2 YYREEE (reference sequence). The CDR3 loop spans 15 amino acids. Trimming took 5 bases from V and 0 from J, leaving 15 bases between them. The CDR3 coding sequence is TGTGCCAGCAGGGACCAGCGGAAGAGCTCCTACGAGCAGTACTTC. It yields the protein CASRDQRKSSYEQYF.

V and J are TRBV7-3 and TRBJ2-1, with 7 nucleotides matching TRBD1. After removal of 2 bases from V and 4 bases from J, the junction contained 2 bases not matched to a gene. The germline gives CDR1 SGHTA, CDR2 FQGTGA. CDR3 length equals 14 residues. As DNA, the CDR3 is TGTGCCAGCAGCTTAGGGACAGTTTACAATGAGCAGTTCTTC. It codes for CASSLGTVYNEQFF.